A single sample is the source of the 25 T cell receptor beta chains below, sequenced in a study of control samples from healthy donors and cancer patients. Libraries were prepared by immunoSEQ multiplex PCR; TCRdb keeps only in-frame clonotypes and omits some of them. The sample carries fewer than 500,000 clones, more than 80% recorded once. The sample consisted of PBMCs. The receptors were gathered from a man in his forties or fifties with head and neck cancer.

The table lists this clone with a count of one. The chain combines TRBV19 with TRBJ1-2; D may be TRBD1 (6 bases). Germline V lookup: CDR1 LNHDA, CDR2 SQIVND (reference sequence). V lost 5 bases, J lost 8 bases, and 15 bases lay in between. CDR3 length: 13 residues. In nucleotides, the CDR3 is TGTGCCAGTAGTTTTGGGGACACTCGAGGCTACACCTTC. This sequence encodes CASSFGDTRGYTF.

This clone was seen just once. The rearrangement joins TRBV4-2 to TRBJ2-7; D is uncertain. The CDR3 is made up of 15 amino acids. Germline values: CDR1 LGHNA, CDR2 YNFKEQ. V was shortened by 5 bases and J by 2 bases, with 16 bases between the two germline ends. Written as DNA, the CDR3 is TGTGCCAGCAGCTCAAAGGGCACCTCCGCCTACGAGCAGTACTTC. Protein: CASSSKGTSAYEQYF.

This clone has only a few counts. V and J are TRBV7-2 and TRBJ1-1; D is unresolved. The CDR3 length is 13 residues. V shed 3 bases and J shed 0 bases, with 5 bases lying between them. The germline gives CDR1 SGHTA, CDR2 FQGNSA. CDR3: CASSFRMNTEAFF. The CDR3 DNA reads TGTGCCAGCAGCTTTAGAATGAACACTGAAGCTTTCTTT.

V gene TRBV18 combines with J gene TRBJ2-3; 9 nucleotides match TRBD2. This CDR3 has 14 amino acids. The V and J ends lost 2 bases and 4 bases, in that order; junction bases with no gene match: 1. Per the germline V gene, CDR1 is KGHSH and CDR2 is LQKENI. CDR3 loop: CASSPAGGPDTQYF. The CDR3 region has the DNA TGTGCCAGCTCACCAGCGGGGGGGCCAGATACGCAGTATTTT.

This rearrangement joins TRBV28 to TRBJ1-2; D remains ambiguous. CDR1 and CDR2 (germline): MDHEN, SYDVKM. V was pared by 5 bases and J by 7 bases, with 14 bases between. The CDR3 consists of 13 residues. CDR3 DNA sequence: TGTGCCAGCAGTCCACCCCCTATAGGTGGCTACACCTTC. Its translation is CASSPPPIGGYTF.

In nucleotides, the CDR3 is TGTGCCAGCTCACCAGGGGGCGAACAGAACACTGAAGCTTTCTTT. Translating it yields CASSPGGEQNTEAFF. This sequence joins TRBV18 and TRBJ1-1; D perhaps matches TRBD1 (6 bases). CDR1 and CDR2 from the germline V gene are KGHSH and LQKENI. V was pared by 2 bases and J by 1 base, with 11 bases between. The CDR3 has 15 amino acids. The full variable domain, with the rest looked up from reference TRBV18 and TRBJ1-1, is NAGVMQNPRHLVRRRGQEARLRCSPMKGHSHVYWYRQLPEEGLKFMVYLQKENIIDESGMPKERFSAEFPKEGPSILRIQQVVRGDSAAYFCASSPGGEQNTEAFFGQGTRLTVV.

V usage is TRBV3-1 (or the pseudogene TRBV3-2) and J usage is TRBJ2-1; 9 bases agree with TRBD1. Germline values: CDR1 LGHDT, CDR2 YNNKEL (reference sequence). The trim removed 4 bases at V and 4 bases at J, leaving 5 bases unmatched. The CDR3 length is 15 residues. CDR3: CASSPRDRAYNEQFF. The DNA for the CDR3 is TGTGCCAGCAGCCCCCGGGACAGGGCATACAATGAGCAGTTCTTC.

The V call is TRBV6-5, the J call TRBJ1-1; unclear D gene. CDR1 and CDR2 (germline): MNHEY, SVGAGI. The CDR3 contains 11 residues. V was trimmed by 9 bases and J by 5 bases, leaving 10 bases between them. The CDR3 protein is CASKTPTEAFF. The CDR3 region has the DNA TGTGCCAGTAAAACCCCGACTGAAGCTTTCTTT.

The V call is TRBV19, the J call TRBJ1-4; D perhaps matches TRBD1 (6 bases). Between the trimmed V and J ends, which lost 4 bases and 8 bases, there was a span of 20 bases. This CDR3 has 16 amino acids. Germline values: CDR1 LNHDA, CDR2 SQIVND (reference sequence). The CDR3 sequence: CASSNGGATEHEKLFF. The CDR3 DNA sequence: TGTGCCAGTAGTAATGGGGGGGCTACGGAGCACGAAAAACTGTTTTTT.

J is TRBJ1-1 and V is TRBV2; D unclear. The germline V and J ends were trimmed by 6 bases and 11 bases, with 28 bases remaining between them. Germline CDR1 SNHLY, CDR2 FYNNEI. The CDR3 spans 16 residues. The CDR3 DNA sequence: TGTGCCAGCAGCGGAAAGTACCAAACCACTTTAGTAGGGGCTTTCTTT. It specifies CASSGKYQTTLVGAFF.

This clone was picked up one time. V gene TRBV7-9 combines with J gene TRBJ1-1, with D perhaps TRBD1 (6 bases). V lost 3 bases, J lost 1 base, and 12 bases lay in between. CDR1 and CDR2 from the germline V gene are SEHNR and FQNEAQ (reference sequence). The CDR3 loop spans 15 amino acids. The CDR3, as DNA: TGTGCCAGCAGCTTGCGGGCAGGGGAGAACACTGAAGCTTTCTTT. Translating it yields CASSLRAGENTEAFF.

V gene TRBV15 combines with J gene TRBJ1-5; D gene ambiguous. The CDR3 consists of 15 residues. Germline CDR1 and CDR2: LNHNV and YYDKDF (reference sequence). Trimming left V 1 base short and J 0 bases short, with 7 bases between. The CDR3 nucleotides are TGTGCCACCAGCAGAGCCCCCTATAGCAATCAGCCCCAGCATTTT. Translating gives CATSRAPYSNQPQHF.

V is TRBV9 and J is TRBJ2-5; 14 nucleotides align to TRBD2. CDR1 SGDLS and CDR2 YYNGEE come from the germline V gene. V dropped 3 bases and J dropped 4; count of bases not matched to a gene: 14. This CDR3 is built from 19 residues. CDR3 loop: CASSEPTLPGTSGGETQYF. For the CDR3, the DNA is TGTGCCAGCAGCGAACCAACATTACCCGGGACTAGCGGGGGAGAGACCCAGTACTTC.

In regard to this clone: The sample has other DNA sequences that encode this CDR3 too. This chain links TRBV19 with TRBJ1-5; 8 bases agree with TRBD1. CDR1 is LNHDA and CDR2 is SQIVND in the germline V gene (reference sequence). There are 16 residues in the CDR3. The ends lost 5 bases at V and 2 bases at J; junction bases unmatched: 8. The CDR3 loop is CASSSSGTGGNQPQHF. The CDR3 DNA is TGTGCCAGTAGTTCTTCCGGGACAGGCGGCAATCAGCCCCAGCATTTT.

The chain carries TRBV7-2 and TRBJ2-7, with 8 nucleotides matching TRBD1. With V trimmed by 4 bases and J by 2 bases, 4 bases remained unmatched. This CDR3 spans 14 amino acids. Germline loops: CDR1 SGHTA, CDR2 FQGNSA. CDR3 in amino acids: CASSSRTGTYEQYF. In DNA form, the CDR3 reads TGTGCCAGCAGCTCCAGGACAGGGACCTACGAGCAGTACTTC. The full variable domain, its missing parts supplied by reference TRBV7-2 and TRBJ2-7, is GAGVSQSPSNKVTEKGKDVELRCDPISGHTALYWYRQSLGQGLEFLIYFQGNSAPDKSGLPSDRFSAERTGGSVSTLTIQRTQQEDSAVYLCASSSRTGTYEQYFGPGTRLTVT.

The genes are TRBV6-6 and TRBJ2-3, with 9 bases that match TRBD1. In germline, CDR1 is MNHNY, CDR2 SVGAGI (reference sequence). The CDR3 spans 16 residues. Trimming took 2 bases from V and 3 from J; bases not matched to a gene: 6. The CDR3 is CASSYRDRAKTDTQYF. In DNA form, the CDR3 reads TGTGCCAGCAGTTACCGGGACAGGGCTAAGACAGATACGCAGTATTTT.

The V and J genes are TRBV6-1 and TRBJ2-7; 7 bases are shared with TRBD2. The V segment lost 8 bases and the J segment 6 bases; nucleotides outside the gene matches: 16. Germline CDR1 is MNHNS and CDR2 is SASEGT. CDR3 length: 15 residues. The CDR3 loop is CASRNRVGLGSEQYF. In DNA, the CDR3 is TGTGCCAGCCGAAACCGCGTAGGACTAGGTTCCGAGCAGTACTTC.

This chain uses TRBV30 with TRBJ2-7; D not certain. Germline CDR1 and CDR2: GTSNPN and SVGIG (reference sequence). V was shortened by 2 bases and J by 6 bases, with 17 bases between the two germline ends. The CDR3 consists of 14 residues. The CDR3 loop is CAWSSSTGLVEQYF. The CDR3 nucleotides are TGTGCCTGGAGTTCTTCGACCGGGCTAGTCGAGCAGTACTTC.

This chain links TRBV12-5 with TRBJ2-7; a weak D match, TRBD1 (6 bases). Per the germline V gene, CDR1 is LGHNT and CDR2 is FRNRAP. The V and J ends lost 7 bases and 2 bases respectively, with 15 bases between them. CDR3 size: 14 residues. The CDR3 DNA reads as TGTGCTAGTGCCATACAGGGATCAACCTACGAGCAGTACTTC. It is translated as CASAIQGSTYEQYF.

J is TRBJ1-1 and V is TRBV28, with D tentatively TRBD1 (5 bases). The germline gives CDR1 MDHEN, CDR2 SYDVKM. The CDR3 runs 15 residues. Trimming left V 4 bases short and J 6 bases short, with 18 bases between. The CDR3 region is CASSSVQVRFAEAFF. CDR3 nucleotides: TGTGCCAGCAGTTCTGTACAGGTTAGGTTTGCTGAAGCTTTCTTT.

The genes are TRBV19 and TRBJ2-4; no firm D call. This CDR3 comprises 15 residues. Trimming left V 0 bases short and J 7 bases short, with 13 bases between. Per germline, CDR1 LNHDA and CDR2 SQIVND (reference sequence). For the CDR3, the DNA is TGTGCCAGTAGTATAGAATTGGGCAAAGGGAACATTCAGTACTTC. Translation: CASSIELGKGNIQYF.

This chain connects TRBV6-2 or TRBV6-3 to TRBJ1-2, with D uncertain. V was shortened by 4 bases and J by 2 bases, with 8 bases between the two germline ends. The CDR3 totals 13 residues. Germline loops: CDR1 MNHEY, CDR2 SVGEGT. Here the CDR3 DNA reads TGTGCCAGCAGTTCTGGAGGAAACTATGGCTACACCTTC. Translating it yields CASSSGGNYGYTF.

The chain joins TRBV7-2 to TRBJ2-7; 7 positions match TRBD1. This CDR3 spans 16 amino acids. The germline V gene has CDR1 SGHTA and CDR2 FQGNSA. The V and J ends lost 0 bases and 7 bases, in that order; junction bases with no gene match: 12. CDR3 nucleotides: TGTGCCAGCAGCTTAGCGAGGACAGGCGGGCGTCGGGAGCAGTACTTC. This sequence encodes CASSLARTGGRREQYF. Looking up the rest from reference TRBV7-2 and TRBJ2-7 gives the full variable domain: GAGVSQSPSNKVTEKGKDVELRCDPISGHTALYWYRQSLGQGLEFLIYFQGNSAPDKSGLPSDRFSAERTGGSVSTLTIQRTQQEDSAVYLCASSLARTGGRREQYFGPGTRLTVT.

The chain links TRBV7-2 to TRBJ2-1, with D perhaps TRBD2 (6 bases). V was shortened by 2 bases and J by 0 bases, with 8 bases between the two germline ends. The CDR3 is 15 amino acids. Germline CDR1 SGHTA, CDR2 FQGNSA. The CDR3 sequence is CASSLTGDSYNEQFF. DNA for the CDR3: TGTGCCAGCAGCTTAACGGGGGACTCCTACAATGAGCAGTTCTTC.

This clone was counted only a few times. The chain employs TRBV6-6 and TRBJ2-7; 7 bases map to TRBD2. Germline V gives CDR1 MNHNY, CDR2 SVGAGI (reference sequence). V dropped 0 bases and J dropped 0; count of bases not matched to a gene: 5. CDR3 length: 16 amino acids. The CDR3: CASSYSTGGSSYEQYF. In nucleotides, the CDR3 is TGTGCCAGCAGTTACTCGACTGGCGGGAGCTCCTACGAGCAGTACTTC.